This TCR beta chain was retrieved from a study of blood T cell repertoires in COVID-19. For the study at large: There were acute and convalescent COVID-19 samples, and they came from the United States, Italy and Spain.

CDR3 size: 13 residues. CDR1 is SGHTA, CDR2 FQGTGA, per germline. The germline V and J ends were trimmed by 4 bases and 5 bases, with 12 bases remaining between them. Only in-frame clones appear in the TCRdb table, and some are missing; sequencing was by immunoSEQ multiplex PCR. The sample yields approximately 46,000 clones, approximately 80% seen once. This TCR was sampled from a woman over 75 with COVID-19, enrolled during active disease. This chain uses TRBV7-3 with TRBJ2-7; D remains unclear. Sequencing used peripheral blood. CDR3 residues: CASSSMQSNEQYF. The CDR3 nucleotides read TGTGCCAGCAGCTCAATGCAAAGCAACGAGCAGTACTTC.